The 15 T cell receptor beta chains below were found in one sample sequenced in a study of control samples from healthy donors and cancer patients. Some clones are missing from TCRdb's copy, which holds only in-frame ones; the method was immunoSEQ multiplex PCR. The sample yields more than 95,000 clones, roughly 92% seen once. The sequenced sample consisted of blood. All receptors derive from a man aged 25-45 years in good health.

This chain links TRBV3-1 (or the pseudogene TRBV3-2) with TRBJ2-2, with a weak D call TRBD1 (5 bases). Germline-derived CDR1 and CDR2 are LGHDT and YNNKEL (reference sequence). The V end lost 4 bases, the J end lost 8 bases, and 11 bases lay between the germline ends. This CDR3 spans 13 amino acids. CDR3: CASSPPGLGELFF. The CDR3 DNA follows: TGTGCCAGCAGCCCCCCAGGGTTGGGGGAGCTGTTTTTT.

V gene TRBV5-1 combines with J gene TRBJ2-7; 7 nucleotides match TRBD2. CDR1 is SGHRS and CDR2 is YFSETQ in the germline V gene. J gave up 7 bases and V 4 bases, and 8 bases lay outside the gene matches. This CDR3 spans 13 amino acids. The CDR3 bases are TGCGCCAGCAGCGGGGGGGAAGTCGTGGAGCAGTACTTC. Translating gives CASSGGEVVEQYF.

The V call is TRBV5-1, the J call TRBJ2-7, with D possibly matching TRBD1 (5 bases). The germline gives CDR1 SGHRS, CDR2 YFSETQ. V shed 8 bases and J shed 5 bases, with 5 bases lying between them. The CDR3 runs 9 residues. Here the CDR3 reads CARGDEQYV. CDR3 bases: TGCGCCAGAGGGGACGAGCAGTACGTC.

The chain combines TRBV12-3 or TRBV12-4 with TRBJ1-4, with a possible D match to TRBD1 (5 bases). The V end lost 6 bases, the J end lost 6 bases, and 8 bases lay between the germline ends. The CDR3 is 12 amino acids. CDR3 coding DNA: TGTGCCAGCAGGGGGACGGATGAAAAACTGTTTTTT. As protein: CASRGTDEKLFF.

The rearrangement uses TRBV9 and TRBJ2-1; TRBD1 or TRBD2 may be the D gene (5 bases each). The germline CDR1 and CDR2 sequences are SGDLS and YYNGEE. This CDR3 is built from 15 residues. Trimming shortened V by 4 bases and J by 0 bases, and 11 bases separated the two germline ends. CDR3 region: CASSRDPNSYNEQFF. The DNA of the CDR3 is TGTGCCAGCAGCCGGGACCCAAACTCCTACAATGAGCAGTTCTTC.

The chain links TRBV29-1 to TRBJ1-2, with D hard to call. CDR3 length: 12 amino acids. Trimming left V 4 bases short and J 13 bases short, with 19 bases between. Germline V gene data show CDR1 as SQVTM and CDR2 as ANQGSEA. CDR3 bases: TGCAGCGTTGTAGAACAGCTACCTTTCTGCACCTTC. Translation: CSVVEQLPFCTF.

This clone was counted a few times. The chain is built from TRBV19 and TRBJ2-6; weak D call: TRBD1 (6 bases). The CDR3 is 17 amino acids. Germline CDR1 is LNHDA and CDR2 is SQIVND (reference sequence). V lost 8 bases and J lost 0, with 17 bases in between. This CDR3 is CASSRTRGSSGANVLTF. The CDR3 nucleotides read TGTGCCAGTTCCCGGACAAGGGGGAGCTCTGGGGCCAACGTCCTGACTTTC.

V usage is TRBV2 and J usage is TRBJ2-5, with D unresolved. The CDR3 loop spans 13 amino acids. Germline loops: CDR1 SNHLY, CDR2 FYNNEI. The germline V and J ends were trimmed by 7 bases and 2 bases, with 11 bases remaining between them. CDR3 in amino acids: CASIFKRQETQYF. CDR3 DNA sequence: TGTGCCAGCATTTTCAAGCGACAAGAGACCCAGTACTTC. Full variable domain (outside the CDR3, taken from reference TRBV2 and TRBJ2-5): EPEVTQTPSHQVTQMGQEVILRCVPISNHLYFYWYRQILGQKVEFLVSFYNNEISEKSEIFDDQFSVERPDGSNFTLKIRSTKLEDSAMYFCASIFKRQETQYFGPGTRLLVL.

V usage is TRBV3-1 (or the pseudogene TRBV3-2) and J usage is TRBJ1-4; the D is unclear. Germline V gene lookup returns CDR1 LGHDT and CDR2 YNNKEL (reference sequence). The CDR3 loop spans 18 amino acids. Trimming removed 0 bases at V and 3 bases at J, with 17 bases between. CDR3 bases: TGTGCCAGCAGCCAAGATAGCGGCACCCTCGGGTCTAATGAAAAACTGTTTTTT. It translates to CASSQDSGTLGSNEKLFF.

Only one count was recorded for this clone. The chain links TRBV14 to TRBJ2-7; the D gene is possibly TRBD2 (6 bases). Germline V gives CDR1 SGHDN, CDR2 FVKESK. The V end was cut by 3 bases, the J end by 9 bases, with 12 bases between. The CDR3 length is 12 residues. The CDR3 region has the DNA TGTGCCAGCAGCCAGGGCCTGACTAGGCAGTACGTC. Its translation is CASSQGLTRQYV.

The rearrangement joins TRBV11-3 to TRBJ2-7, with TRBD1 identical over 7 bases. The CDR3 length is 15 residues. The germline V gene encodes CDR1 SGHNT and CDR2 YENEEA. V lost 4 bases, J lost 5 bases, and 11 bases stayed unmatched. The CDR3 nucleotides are TGTGCCAGCAGCTCGCGCCCGGACAGGCAGCACGAGCAGTACGTC. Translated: CASSSRPDRQHEQYV.

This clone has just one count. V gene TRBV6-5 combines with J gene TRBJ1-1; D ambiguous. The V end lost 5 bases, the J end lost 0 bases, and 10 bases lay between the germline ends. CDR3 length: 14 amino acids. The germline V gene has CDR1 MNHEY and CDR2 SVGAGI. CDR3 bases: TGTGCCAGCAGTCGAGGGCAACTGAACACTGAAGCTTTCTTT. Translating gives CASSRGQLNTEAFF.

The CDR3 bases are TGTGCCAGCTTCCTCTATACCTACAATGAGCAGTTCTTC. Translating gives CASFLYTYNEQFF. V is TRBV5-5 and J is TRBJ2-1; D is ambiguous. The germline gives CDR1 SGHKS, CDR2 YYEKEE (reference sequence). V lost 7 bases and J lost 2, with 10 bases in between. CDR3 length equals 13 residues.

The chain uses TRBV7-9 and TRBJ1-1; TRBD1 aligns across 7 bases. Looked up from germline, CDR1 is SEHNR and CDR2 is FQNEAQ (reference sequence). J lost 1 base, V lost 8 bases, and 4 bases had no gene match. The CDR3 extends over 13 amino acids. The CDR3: CASQGEPNTEAFF. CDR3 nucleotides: TGTGCCAGCCAGGGGGAGCCGAACACTGAAGCTTTCTTT.

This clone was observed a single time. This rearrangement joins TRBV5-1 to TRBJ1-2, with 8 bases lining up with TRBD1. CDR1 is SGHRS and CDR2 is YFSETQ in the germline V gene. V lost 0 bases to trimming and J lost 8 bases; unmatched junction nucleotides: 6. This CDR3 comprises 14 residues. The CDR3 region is CASSLAGQGGGYTF. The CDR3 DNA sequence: TGCGCCAGCAGCTTGGCCGGACAGGGAGGGGGCTACACCTTC.